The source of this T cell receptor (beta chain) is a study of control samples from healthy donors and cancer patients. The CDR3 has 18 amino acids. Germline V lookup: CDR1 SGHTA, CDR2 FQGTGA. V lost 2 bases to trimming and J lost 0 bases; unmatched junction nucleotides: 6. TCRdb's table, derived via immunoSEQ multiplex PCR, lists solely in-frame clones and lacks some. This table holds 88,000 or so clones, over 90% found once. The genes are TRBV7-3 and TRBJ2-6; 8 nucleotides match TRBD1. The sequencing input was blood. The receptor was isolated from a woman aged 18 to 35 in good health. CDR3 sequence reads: CASSLFAGGYSGANVLTF. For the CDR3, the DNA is TGTGCCAGCAGCTTATTTGCAGGGGGCTACTCTGGGGCCAACGTCCTGACTTTC.